This T cell receptor beta chain is drawn from a study of blood T cell repertoires in COVID-19. CDR3 size: 15 residues. CDR1 and CDR2 from the germline V gene are SGHDT and YYEEEE. The ends lost 4 bases at V and 1 base at J; junction bases unmatched: 6. Under the authors' procedure: Reference gene primer amplification yielded estimated nucleated cell counts. Sequencing was performed with immunoSEQ multiplex PCR; in TCRdb, only in-frame clones are kept and a portion is missing. That table furnishes V, J and clone size, whereas the DNA furnished D and trimming. The sample holds tens of thousands of clones, less than 90% seen once.

The TCR originated in a woman aged 80 or over with acute or convalescent COVID-19. V is TRBV5-6 and J is TRBJ1-1; 8 bases fit TRBD1. The sample comprised peripheral blood. CDR3 sequence (DNA): TGTGCCAGCAGCCTTTTGGGACAGGCGAACACTGAAGCTTTCTTT. This gives the protein CASSLLGQANTEAFF.